These 16 T cell receptor beta chains came from one sample sequenced in a study of radiotherapy plus CTLA-4 blockade in lung cancer. TCRdb's table, derived via immunoSEQ multiplex PCR, lists solely in-frame clones and lacks some. The data contain fewer than 100,000 clones, 78% of them singletons. The material was peripheral blood, obtained from a patient treated with radiotherapy plus ipilimumab. The receptor source for this set is a human donor with non-small cell lung cancer whose response to radiotherapy plus ipilimumab could not be evaluated. Some clones in this sample may be carry-over from other donors' samples.

J is TRBJ2-3 and V is TRBV18; 9 bases align to TRBD1. The J segment lost 3 bases and the V segment lost 2 bases, leaving 6 bases of the junction unmatched. Germline V gene lookup returns CDR1 KGHSH and CDR2 LQKENI. The length of the CDR3 is 16 residues. This CDR3 is CASSPKQGASTDTQYF. CDR3 nucleotide sequence: TGTGCCAGCTCACCAAAACAGGGGGCTTCAACAGATACGCAGTATTTT.

The chain carries TRBV5-1 and TRBJ2-3; D uncertain. The CDR3 runs to 14 residues. Germline V gene lookup returns CDR1 SGHRS and CDR2 YFSETQ. Between the trimmed V and J ends, which lost 4 bases and 5 bases, there was a span of 14 bases. The CDR3 coding sequence is TGCGCCAGCAGCCTGGAGACCCGGGTAGATACGCAGTATTTT. Translated, it gives CASSLETRVDTQYF.

The chain employs TRBV9 and TRBJ2-2, with 7 bases identical to TRBD1. V was clipped by 4 bases and J by 1 base; unmatched bases: 7. The CDR3 has 16 residues. From germline, CDR1 is SGDLS and CDR2 YYNGEE. The CDR3 loop reads CASSTTTGENTGELFF. The CDR3 region has the DNA TGTGCCAGCAGCACAACTACAGGGGAGAACACCGGGGAGCTGTTTTTT.

The rearrangement joins TRBV5-1 to TRBJ2-6; TRBD1 is a possible D gene (6 bases). With 4 bases removed from V and 4 bases from J, the gap between germline ends came to 12 bases. The CDR3 is 15 residues long. Germline V gene data show CDR1 as SGHRS and CDR2 as YFSETQ. CDR3 sequence reads: CASSTPQGGANVLTF. In DNA, the CDR3 is TGCGCCAGCAGCACCCCGCAGGGGGGGGCCAACGTCCTGACTTTC.

The V call is TRBV7-2, the J call TRBJ2-5; possibly TRBD1 for D (5 bases). V was cut by 5 bases and J by 2 bases, with 12 bases left in between. This CDR3 has 14 amino acids. The germline V gene has CDR1 SGHTA and CDR2 FQGNSA. The CDR3: CASSPGAVQETQYF. CDR3 bases: TGTGCCAGCAGCCCTGGGGCAGTACAAGAGACCCAGTACTTC.

The V and J genes are TRBV30 and TRBJ2-1; possibly TRBD2 for D (6 bases). This CDR3 spans 11 amino acids. Trimming shortened V by 3 bases and J by 6 bases, and 6 bases separated the two germline ends. From germline, CDR1 is GTSNPN and CDR2 SVGIG (reference sequence). CDR3 in DNA: TGTGCCTGGAGGGGGGGCAATGAGCAGTTCTTC. It translates to CAWRGGNEQFF.

CDR3 protein: CASSVGGVYGYTF. DNA of the CDR3: TGTGCCAGCAGCGTAGGGGGAGTCTATGGCTACACCTTC. J is TRBJ1-2 and V is TRBV9; D not resolved. The ends were cut back, 0 bases at V and 4 bases at J, with 7 bases in the middle. Germline CDR1 reads SGDLS; CDR2 reads YYNGEE. The CDR3 runs to 13 residues.

The chain has TRBV7-6 and TRBJ1-6; TRBD1 matches 7 bases. Per the germline V gene, CDR1 is SGHVS and CDR2 is FNYEAQ. V shed 1 base and J 0 bases; nucleotides not matched to a gene: 6. The CDR3 totals 18 residues. The CDR3 DNA follows: TGTGCCAGCAGCTTAGAGTCAGGGGGGACCTCCTATAATTCACCCCTCCACTTT. It specifies CASSLESGGTSYNSPLHF.

There are a few counts of this clone. The rearrangement joins TRBV10-2 to TRBJ1-2; no clear D gene. CDR3 size: 12 residues. Trimming left V 7 bases short and J 2 bases short, with 8 bases between. CDR1 and CDR2 from the germline V gene are WSHSY and SAAADI. The CDR3 DNA follows: TGCGCCAGCACTGCGGCAAACTATGGCTACACCTTC. Its protein is CASTAANYGYTF.

This clone has only one observation. The DNA for the CDR3 is TGTGCCAGTCGGCCACAGGGTTCGACTCAGCCCCAGCATTTT. Translation gives CASRPQGSTQPQHF. The V call is TRBV19, the J call TRBJ1-5; D may be TRBD1 (6 bases). Germline loops: CDR1 LNHDA, CDR2 SQIVND (reference sequence). The CDR3 has 14 residues. Trimming took 8 bases from V and 6 from J, leaving 17 bases between them.

This clone appeared a few times. V is TRBV27 and J is TRBJ2-7; perhaps TRBD2 as D (6 bases). CDR1 and CDR2 from the germline V gene are MNHEY and SMNVEV (reference sequence). V was clipped by 2 bases and J by 2 bases, with 10 bases between them. The length of the CDR3 is 14 residues. CDR3 amino acids: CASSLKEGPYEQYF. CDR3 sequence (DNA): TGTGCCAGCAGTTTAAAGGAGGGACCCTACGAGCAGTACTTC.

The chain joins TRBV5-4 to TRBJ2-1; 8 nucleotides line up with TRBD1. The CDR3 totals 15 residues. V shed 4 bases and J 2 bases; nucleotides not matched to a gene: 5. Germline V gives CDR1 SGHNT, CDR2 YYREEE (reference sequence). CDR3: CASSLGQGTYNEQFF. CDR3 bases: TGTGCCAGCAGCCTCGGACAGGGAACCTACAATGAGCAGTTCTTC.

The chain recombines TRBV28 with TRBJ1-2; tentatively, D is TRBD1 (5 bases). V lost 6 bases and J 4 bases, leaving 21 bases between the germline ends. The CDR3 is 16 amino acids. Germline CDR1 reads MDHEN; CDR2 reads SYDVKM. The CDR3 protein is CASRPVYRSSRYGYTF. CDR3 DNA: TGTGCCAGCAGGCCCGTGTACAGGTCGAGTCGCTATGGCTACACCTTC.

V and J are TRBV5-6 and TRBJ2-1, with 14 bases that match TRBD2. V shed 0 bases, J shed 3 bases, and the junction held 5 bases outside the gene matches. The CDR3 extends over 18 amino acids. Germline V CDR1 and CDR2: SGHDT, YYEEEE. DNA for the CDR3: TGTGCCAGCAGCTTGGGGGGACTAGCGGGGGTCAACTACAATGAGCAGTTCTTC. Its translation is CASSLGGLAGVNYNEQFF.

The chain has TRBV11-2 and TRBJ2-1; 7 bases are shared with TRBD1. The CDR3 sequence is 15 residues long. Trimming took 1 base from V and 6 from J; bases not matched to a gene: 6. CDR1 and CDR2 from the germline V gene are SGHAT and FQNNGV. The CDR3 DNA reads TGTGCCAGCAGCTTAGGGAACAGGGGCTCCAATGAGCAGTTCTTC. It specifies CASSLGNRGSNEQFF.

V usage is TRBV7-9 and J usage is TRBJ1-2, with 10 bases fitting TRBD1. Germline V gives CDR1 SEHNR, CDR2 FQNEAQ (reference sequence). This CDR3 is built from 15 residues. Germline trimming cut 3 bases from V and 6 bases from J; bases unmatched to any gene: 7. The DNA for the CDR3 is TGTGCCAGCAGCTTCTCACCCGGGACAGGGGATGGCTACACCTTC. This codes for CASSFSPGTGDGYTF.